The 10 T cell receptor beta chains below were found in one sample sequenced in a study of T cell responses to AZD1222 COVID-19 vaccine. Profiling relied on immunoSEQ multiplex PCR, and the TCRdb table lists in-frame clones only, not all of them. The sample contains 150,000 to 200,000 clones, around 88% of which appear only once. Sequencing was performed on peripheral blood, taken 28 days after the second AZD1222 dose. All receptors derive from an adult who received the AZD1222 COVID-19 vaccine.

This clone was seen just once. The rearrangement links TRBV7-2 to TRBJ1-6, with unresolved D. Germline lookup yields CDR1 SGHTA and CDR2 FQGNSA. The CDR3 is 15 residues long. The ends were cut back, 2 bases at V and 6 bases at J, with 11 bases in the middle. CDR3 DNA: TGTGCCAGCAGCTTAAGGGAGTTGGTTAATTCACCCCTCCACTTT. It yields the protein CASSLRELVNSPLHF.

The chain carries TRBV5-4 and TRBJ1-3; D is perhaps TRBD1 (6 bases). Trimming shortened V by 3 bases and J by 4 bases, and 14 bases separated the two germline ends. The CDR3 sequence is 15 residues long. The germline V gene has CDR1 SGHNT and CDR2 YYREEE (reference sequence). The CDR3 region is CASSWGGRAGNTIYF. The CDR3, as DNA: TGTGCCAGCAGCTGGGGGGGCAGGGCCGGAAACACCATATATTTT.

V usage is TRBV5-4 and J usage is TRBJ2-3; no firm D call. Trimming removed 3 bases from V and 6 bases from J, with 14 bases in between. Germline V gene sequence: CDR1 SGHNT, CDR2 YYREEE (reference sequence). The CDR3 runs to 14 residues. For the CDR3, the DNA is TGTGCCAGCAGCTCCGCGATGACGTCCGATACGCAGTATTTT. Translating gives CASSSAMTSDTQYF. Together with reference TRBV5-4 and TRBJ2-3, the CDR3 gives the full variable domain: ETGVTQSPTHLIKTRGQQVTLRCSSQSGHNTVSWYQQALGQGPQFIFQYYREEENGRGNFPPRFSGLQFPNYSSELNVNALELDDSALYLCASSSAMTSDTQYFGPGTRLTVL.

This clone was found once. The chain has TRBV18 and TRBJ2-3; D not resolved. Germline V gene data show CDR1 as KGHSH and CDR2 as LQKENI. V lost 0 bases and J 0 bases, leaving 4 bases between the germline ends. The CDR3 length is 14 residues. CDR3 nucleotides: TGTGCCAGCTCACCACCGGCTAGCACAGATACGCAGTATTTT. It translates to CASSPPASTDTQYF.

The chain carries TRBV30 and TRBJ2-3; D may match TRBD1 or TRBD2 (5 bases each). Deletions cut 1 base from V and 5 bases from J, with 16 bases between. Germline CDR1 GTSNPN, CDR2 SVGIG (reference sequence). The CDR3 covers 15 residues. The CDR3 loop reads CAWSAGTHRGDTQYF. For the CDR3, the DNA is TGTGCCTGGAGTGCCGGGACCCACCGCGGAGATACGCAGTATTTT.

The rearrangement uses TRBV10-2 and TRBJ1-4, with D perhaps TRBD1 (6 bases). Trimming removed 6 bases at V and 0 bases at J, with 17 bases between. The CDR3 runs 17 residues. Looked up from germline, CDR1 is WSHSY and CDR2 is SAAADI. The CDR3 nucleotides read TGCGCCAGCAGGGACTTCCAGGACAGCGCAACTAATGAAAAACTGTTTTTT. Encoded protein: CASRDFQDSATNEKLFF.

The rearrangement links TRBV5-4 to TRBJ1-2, with D perhaps matching TRBD1 (5 bases). The CDR3 is 15 residues long. V was clipped by 0 bases and J by 2 bases, with 11 bases between them. Germline V gene data show CDR1 as SGHNT and CDR2 as YYREEE (reference sequence). The CDR3 reads CASSLALQGNYGYTF. The CDR3 DNA reads as TGTGCCAGCAGCTTGGCCTTGCAGGGAAACTATGGCTACACCTTC. The full variable domain, rest sourced from reference TRBV5-4 and TRBJ1-2, is ETGVTQSPTHLIKTRGQQVTLRCSSQSGHNTVSWYQQALGQGPQFIFQYYREEENGRGNFPPRFSGLQFPNYSSELNVNALELDDSALYLCASSLALQGNYGYTFGSGTRLTVV.

The chain employs TRBV25-1 and TRBJ1-2; possibly TRBD1 for D (6 bases). The V gene's germline CDR1 is MGHDK and CDR2 SYGVNS. Trimming removed 3 bases at V and 0 bases at J, with 17 bases between. The CDR3 sequence is 17 residues long. CDR3 nucleotides: TGTGCCAGCAGTGAGAACCGTGGACAGTTTCCTAACTATGGCTACACCTTC. The encoded protein is CASSENRGQFPNYGYTF.

A single count supports this clone. V and J are TRBV24-1 and TRBJ1-2, with D unclear. Germline V gene sequence: CDR1 KGHDR, CDR2 SFDVKD. The CDR3 is made up of 12 amino acids. Trimming removed 0 bases from V and 2 bases from J, with 0 bases in between. The CDR3 region is CATSDLNYGYTF. CDR3 bases: TGTGCCACCAGTGATTTGAACTATGGCTACACCTTC.

This sequence joins TRBV6-5 and TRBJ1-3; D not certain. The V end was cut by 0 bases, the J end by 0 bases, with 6 bases between. Germline V CDR1 and CDR2: MNHEY, SVGAGI. This CDR3 comprises 15 residues. The CDR3 loop reads CASSYSPISGNTIYF. The CDR3 DNA is TGTGCCAGCAGTTACTCCCCCATCTCTGGAAACACCATATATTTT.